This T cell receptor (beta chain) was profiled in a study of identifying expanded T cells in peripheral blood (dated by TCRdb to the late 2010s). About the investigation overall: Technical replicates were generated by sequencing separate aliquots of the same genomic DNA pool, with four replicates compared pairwise.

TCRbeta CDR3 regions were profiled with the immunoSEQ Assay using bias-controlled multiplex PCR amplification of genomic DNA. Processing in the source paper ran as follows. The absolute abundance of each unique TCRbeta CDR3 region was quantified after sequences were collapsed and filtered. Differential abundance was tested with two models: a binomial (Fisher-equivalent) model and a beta-binomial model that adds time-dependent variance fitted from healthy donors. Clones with fewer than 5 combined templates were removed, and differential abundance was called for clones with a Benjamini-Hochberg FDR below 0.01. Beta-binomial variance was modeled as a function of total template count across the two samples using the form v = (b*log(k)+a)^2. TCRdb obtained this table from immuneACCESS and retained in-frame rearrangements with V and J assigned. These tables miss some clones; where compared with another copy, unresolved V genes account for less than half of the shortfall, and the remainder is unexplained. V, J and clone size are those of that table, while D and trimming were read from the DNA. The sample has over 100,000 clones on record, about 87% of them singletons. 7% to 9% of the sample comes from the top ten.

From V the trimming removes 8 bases and from J it removes 15 bases, while the gene matches leave 12 bases of the junction unaccounted for. The germline V gene (reference sequence) sets CDR1 to SEHNR and CDR2 to FQNEAQ. From cysteine to phenylalanine, the CDR3 is 13 amino acids long. The retained sequence is limited to the CDR3, 39 bases, with the frame set at the first base. As concerns this clone: What antigen it recognizes has not been identified. Base qualities were left out, and no much larger clone turns up one base away.

No immune events, such as infections, were documented for the healthy donors during the collection period. Healthy-donor blood repertoires served as a training cohort to calibrate time-dependent variance in a beta-binomial model of T-cell clone differential abundance. The training cohort was composed of about 10 healthy donors, 3 female and 7 male. An age range of about 29 to 65 years, with an average of about 43 years, was recorded for the donors. Obtained from a commercial supplier, whole blood was collected from each healthy donor at three time points set around 2 weeks apart. For immunosequencing, genomic DNA was extracted from whole blood that had not been sorted. The study at large found these results: Variance in clone template counts between approximately two-week samples significantly increased with total template count across all healthy donors. Approximately 1.1 differentially abundant clones were flagged by the binomial model between technical replicates, whereas about 16 and 19 were flagged over approximately two weeks and four weeks, respectively. The authors expected that biological variance in healthy repertoires might rise further over much longer intervals, such as months to years. Across all healthy-donor time intervals, the beta-binomial model significantly lowered both the number of clones called differentially abundant and the false-positive rate.

This chain joins TRBV7-9 to TRBJ2-1, and 11 junctional nucleotides match TRBD2. This TCR derives from a person aged 18 to 75 in good health. Input material: blood. The nucleotides are TGTGCCAGCGATCTAGCGGGGGGACTTATGTTGTTCTTC. It translates as CASDLAGGLMLFF.